This T cell receptor (beta chain) was sequenced in a study of blood T cell repertoires in COVID-19. At the level of the study: Sources were T cells, B-cell-depleted T cells, or PBMCs; the material itself was cDNA or gDNA.

Measured with immunoSEQ multiplex PCR; TCRdb has only the in-frame clones, and not every one. Here the sample spans 200,000 to 300,000 clones, 80% to 90% being singletons. The germline V gene encodes CDR1 SGDLS and CDR2 YYNGEE. CDR3 size: 15 residues. V was pared by 3 bases and J by 8 bases, with 9 bases of the junction left unmatched. Sequencing used PBMCs or T cells enriched from blood (not recorded which). The V call is TRBV9, the J call TRBJ1-4, with 8 positions matching TRBD1. The TCR sequence derives from a man aged 35 to 55 who had recovered from COVID-19. The CDR3 spells CASSGRTGRREKLFF. CDR3 nucleotides: TGTGCCAGCAGCGGCCGGACAGGGCGTCGCGAAAAACTGTTTTTT. The full variable domain, completed using reference TRBV9 and TRBJ1-4, is DSGVTQTPKHLITATGQRVTLRCSPRSGDLSVYWYQQSLDQGLQFLIQYYNGEERAKGNILERFSAQQFPDLHSELNLSSLELGDSALYFCASSGRTGRREKLFFGSGTQLSVL.